This T cell receptor (beta chain) was profiled in a study of T cell responses to AZD1222 COVID-19 vaccine. Study conclusions and caveats: The donor group comprised mostly white British people and more females; the analysis possibly underestimated clonal diversity.

Assay: immunoSEQ multiplex PCR; the TCRdb copy retains only in-frame clones and omits some. Among about 130,000 clones listed, about nine tenths were seen once. The V gene lost 3 bases and the J gene lost 3 bases, with 12 bases spanning the gap. The CDR3 totals 15 residues. Germline V lookup: CDR1 SGDLS, CDR2 YYNGEE. Concerning this clone itself: Its antigen is undetermined.

The receptor was isolated from an adult in good health. The chain recombines TRBV9 with TRBJ1-4; D remains ambiguous. The sample here was peripheral blood, taken on day 0 of MenACWY control vaccination. The CDR3 region is CASSAGGRPNEKLFF. CDR3 sequence (DNA): TGTGCCAGCAGCGCCGGAGGGAGGCCTAATGAAAAACTGTTTTTT.